This T cell receptor (beta chain) was sequenced in a study of blood T cell repertoires in COVID-19. Study-level information: PBMCs, B-cell-depleted T cells, or T cells were the source of the cDNA or gDNA that made up the material.

Original processing notes: Nucleated cell counts were estimated from reference gene primer amplification. Measured with immunoSEQ multiplex PCR; TCRdb has only the in-frame clones, and not every one. V and J calls plus clone size are reproduced from that table; the DNA served to infer D and trimming. The sample shows 80,000 to 100,000 clones, nearly 95% of them seen only once. From germline, CDR1 is MNHEY and CDR2 SMNVEV (reference sequence). The CDR3 runs to 16 residues. J gave up 5 bases and V 3 bases, and 9 bases lay outside the gene matches. The receptor was derived from a human donor with active COVID-19. The donor label of this sample is uncertain. Input material: peripheral blood. The V gene is TRBV27, the J gene TRBJ2-3; 9 bases map to TRBD2. CDR3 nucleotide sequence: TGTGCCAGCAGTTTTTCTGGCGGGAGGGATGTAGATACGCAGTATTTT. It codes for CASSFSGGRDVDTQYF.